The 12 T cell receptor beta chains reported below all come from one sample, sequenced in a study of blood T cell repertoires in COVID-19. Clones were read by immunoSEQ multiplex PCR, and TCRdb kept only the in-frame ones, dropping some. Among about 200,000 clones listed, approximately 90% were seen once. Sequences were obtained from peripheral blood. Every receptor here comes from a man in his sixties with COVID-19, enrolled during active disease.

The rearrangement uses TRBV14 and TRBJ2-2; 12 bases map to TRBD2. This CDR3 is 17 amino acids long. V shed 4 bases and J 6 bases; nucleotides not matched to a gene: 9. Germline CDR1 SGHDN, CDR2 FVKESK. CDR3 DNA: TGTGCCAGCAGCCCACCTAAGACTAGCGGGGGCTCCGGGGAGCTGTTTTTT. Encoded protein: CASSPPKTSGGSGELFF.

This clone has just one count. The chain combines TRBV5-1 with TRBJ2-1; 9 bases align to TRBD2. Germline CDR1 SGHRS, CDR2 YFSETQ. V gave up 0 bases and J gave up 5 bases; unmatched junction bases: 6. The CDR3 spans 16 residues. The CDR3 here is CASSLVPSGANNEQFF. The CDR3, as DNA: TGCGCCAGCAGCTTGGTGCCTAGCGGGGCGAACAATGAGCAGTTCTTC.

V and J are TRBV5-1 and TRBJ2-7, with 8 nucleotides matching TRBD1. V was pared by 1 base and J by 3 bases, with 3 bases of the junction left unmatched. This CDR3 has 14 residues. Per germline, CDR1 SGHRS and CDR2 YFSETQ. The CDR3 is CASSLSTGDYEQYF. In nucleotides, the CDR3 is TGCGCCAGCAGCTTGTCGACAGGGGACTACGAGCAGTACTTC.

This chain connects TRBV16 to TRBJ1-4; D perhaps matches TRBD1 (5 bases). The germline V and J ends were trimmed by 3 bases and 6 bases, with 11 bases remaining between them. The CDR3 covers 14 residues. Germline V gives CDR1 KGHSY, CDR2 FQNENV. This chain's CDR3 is CASSQVAGYEKLFF. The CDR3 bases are TGTGCCAGCAGCCAGGTGGCAGGGTATGAAAAACTGTTTTTT.

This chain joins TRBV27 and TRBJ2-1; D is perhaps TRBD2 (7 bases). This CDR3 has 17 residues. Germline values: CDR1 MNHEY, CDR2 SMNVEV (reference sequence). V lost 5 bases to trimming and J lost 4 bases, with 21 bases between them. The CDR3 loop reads CASSPRGSGVLYNEQFF. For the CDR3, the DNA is TGTGCCAGCAGTCCGAGGGGGAGCGGGGTACTATACAATGAGCAGTTCTTC.

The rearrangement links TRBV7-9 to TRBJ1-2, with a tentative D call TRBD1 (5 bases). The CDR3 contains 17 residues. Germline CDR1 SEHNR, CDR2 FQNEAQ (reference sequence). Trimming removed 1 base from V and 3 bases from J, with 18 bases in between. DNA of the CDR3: TGTGCCAGCAGCTTAGTCCTGGGGTTGACAGTTCACTATGGCTACACCTTC. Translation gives CASSLVLGLTVHYGYTF. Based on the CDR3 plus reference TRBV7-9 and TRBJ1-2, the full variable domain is DTGVSQNPRHKITKRGQNVTFRCDPISEHNRLYWYRQTLGQGPEFLTYFQNEAQLEKSRLLSDRFSAERPKGSFSTLEIQRTEQGDSAMYLCASSLVLGLTVHYGYTFGSGTRLTVV.

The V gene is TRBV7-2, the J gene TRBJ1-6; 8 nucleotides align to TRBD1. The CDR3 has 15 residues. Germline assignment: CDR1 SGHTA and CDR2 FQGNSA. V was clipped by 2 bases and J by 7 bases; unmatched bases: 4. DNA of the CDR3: TGTGCCAGCAGCTTACGAGACAGGGGAAATTCACCCCTCCACTTT. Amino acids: CASSLRDRGNSPLHF. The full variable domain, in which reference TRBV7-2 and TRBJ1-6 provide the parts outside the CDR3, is GAGVSQSPSNKVTEKGKDVELRCDPISGHTALYWYRQSLGQGLEFLIYFQGNSAPDKSGLPSDRFSAERTGGSVSTLTIQRTQQEDSAVYLCASSLRDRGNSPLHFGNGTRLTVT.

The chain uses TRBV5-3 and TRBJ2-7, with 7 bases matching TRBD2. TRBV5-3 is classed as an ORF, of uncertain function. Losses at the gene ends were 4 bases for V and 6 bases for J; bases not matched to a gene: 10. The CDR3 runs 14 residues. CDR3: CARSASGGVGEQYF. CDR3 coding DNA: TGTGCCAGAAGCGCCAGTGGGGGGGTTGGCGAGCAGTACTTC.

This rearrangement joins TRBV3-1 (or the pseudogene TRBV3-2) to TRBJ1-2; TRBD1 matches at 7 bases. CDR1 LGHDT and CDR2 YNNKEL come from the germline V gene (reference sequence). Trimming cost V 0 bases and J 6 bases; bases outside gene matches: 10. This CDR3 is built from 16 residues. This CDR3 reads CASSQDPMGQRNGYTF. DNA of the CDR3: TGTGCCAGCAGCCAAGATCCCATGGGACAGCGGAATGGCTACACCTTC.

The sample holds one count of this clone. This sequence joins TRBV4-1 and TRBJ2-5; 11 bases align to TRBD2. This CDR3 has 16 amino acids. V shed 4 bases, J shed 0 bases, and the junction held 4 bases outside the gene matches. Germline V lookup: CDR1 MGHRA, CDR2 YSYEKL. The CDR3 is CASSRLGLADQETQYF. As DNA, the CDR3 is TGCGCCAGCAGCCGGCTGGGACTAGCGGACCAAGAGACCCAGTACTTC.

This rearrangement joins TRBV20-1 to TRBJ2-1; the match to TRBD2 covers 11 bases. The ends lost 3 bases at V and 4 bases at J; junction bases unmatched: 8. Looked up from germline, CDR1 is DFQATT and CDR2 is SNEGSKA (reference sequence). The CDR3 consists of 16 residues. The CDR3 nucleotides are TGCAGTGCTAGTCCCGGGACTAGCGGTACATACAATGAGCAGTTCTTC. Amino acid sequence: CSASPGTSGTYNEQFF.

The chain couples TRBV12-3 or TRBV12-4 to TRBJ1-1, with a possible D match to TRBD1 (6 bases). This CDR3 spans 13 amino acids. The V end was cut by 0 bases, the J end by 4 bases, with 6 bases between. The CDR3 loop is CASSLATGTEAFF. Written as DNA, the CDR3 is TGTGCCAGCAGTTTAGCGACAGGCACTGAAGCTTTCTTT.